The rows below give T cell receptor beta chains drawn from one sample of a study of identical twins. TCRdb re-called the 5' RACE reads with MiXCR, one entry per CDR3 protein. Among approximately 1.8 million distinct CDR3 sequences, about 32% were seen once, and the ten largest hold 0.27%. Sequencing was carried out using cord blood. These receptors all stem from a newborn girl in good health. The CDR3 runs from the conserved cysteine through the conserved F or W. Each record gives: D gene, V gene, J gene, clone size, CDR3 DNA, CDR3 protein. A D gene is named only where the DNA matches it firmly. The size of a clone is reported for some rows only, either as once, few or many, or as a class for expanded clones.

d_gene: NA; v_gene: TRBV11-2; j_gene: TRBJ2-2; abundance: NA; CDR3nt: TGTGCCAGCAGCTTAGATGGAGGGGCTTATGGACAGGCCGCCGGGGAGCTGTTTTTT; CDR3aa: CASSLDGGAYGQAAGELFF
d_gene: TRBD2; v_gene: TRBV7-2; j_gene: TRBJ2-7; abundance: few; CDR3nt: TGTGCCAGCAGCCCCCAAGCGGGGGGGATCTACGAGCAGTACTTC; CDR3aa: CASSPQAGGIYEQYF
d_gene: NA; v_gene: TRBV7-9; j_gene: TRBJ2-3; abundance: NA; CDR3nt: TGTGCCAGCAGCTTAACGCTCGGGGGCGGGGGAACAGATACGCAGTATTTT; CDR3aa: CASSLTLGGGGTDTQYF
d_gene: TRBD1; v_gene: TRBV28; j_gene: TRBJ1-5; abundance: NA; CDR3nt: TGTGCCAGCAGTCTCAAGGGACAGGGTTTCCAGCCCCAGCATTTT; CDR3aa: CASSLKGQGFQPQHF
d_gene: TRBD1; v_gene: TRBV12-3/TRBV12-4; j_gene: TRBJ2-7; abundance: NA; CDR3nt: TGTGCCAGCGGCCGAGACAGGGTCTACGAGCAGTACTTC; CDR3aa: CASGRDRVYEQYF
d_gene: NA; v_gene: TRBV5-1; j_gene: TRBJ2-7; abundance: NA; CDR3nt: TGCGCCAACAGCTTACAGGGATACGAGCAGTACTTC; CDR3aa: CANSLQGYEQYF
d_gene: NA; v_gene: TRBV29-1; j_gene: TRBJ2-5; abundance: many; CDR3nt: TGCAGCGTTAAAGGCGAGCAAGAGACCCAGTACTTC; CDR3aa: CSVKGEQETQYF
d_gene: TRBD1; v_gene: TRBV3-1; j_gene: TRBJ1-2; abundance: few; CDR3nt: TGTGCCAGCAGGGGGGATCAGGGGGCGCGGAATGGCTACACCTTC; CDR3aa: CASRGDQGARNGYTF
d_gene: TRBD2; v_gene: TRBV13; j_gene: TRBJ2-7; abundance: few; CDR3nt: TGTGCCAGCAGCCTACGGACTAGCGGGAGAGTGGACGAGCAGTACTTC; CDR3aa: CASSLRTSGRVDEQYF
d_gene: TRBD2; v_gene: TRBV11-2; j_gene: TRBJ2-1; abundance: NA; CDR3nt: TGTGCCAGCAGCTTAAGGGGCGGGAGAGCATGCAATGAGCAGTTCTTC; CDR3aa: CASSLRGGRACNEQFF
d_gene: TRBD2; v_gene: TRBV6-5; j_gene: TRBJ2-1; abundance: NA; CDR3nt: TGTGCCAGCAGTTACTCGGGGACTAGCAGGTTGTACAATGAGCAGTTCTTC; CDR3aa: CASSYSGTSRLYNEQFF
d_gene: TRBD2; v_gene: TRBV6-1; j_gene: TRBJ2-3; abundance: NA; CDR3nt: TGTGCCAGCACTACTCTAGCGGTGTTAGATACGCAGTATTTT; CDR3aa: CASTTLAVLDTQYF
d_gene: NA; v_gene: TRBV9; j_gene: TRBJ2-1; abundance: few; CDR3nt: TGTGCCAGCAGCCCGACGACGGGGGAGGCCTACAATGAGCAGTTCTTC; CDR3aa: CASSPTTGEAYNEQFF
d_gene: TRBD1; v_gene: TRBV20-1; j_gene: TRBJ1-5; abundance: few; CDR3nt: TGCAGTGCTTTCACCGGGACAGGTTATCAGCCCCAGCATTTT; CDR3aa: CSAFTGTGYQPQHF
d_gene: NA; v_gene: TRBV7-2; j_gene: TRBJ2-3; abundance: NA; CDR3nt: TGTGCCAGCAGCTTTCGGGCCCCTCTAGCGACAGATACGCAGTATTTT; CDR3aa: CASSFRAPLATDTQYF